A selection of T cell receptor beta chains follows, all from one sample in a study of cytomegalovirus exposure and HLA in healthy donors. The repertoire was sequenced with immunoSEQ multiplex PCR; TCRdb's copy has only in-frame clones and lacks some. The sample has under 200,000 clones; approximately 85% are singletons. The sequenced sample consisted of PBMCs. These receptors were obtained from a woman between 45 and 60 years old in good health and CMV-seronegative. Each CDR3 is given with its conserved first and last residue. The D gene is left open where the match is weak. The size of a clone is reported for some rows only, either as once, few or many, or as a class for expanded clones.

>TRBJ1-5|-|TRBV19|-
CASSYNGDQPQHF
TGTGCCAGTAGTTATAACGGGGATCAGCCCCAGCATTTT
>TRBJ2-7|-|TRBV6-5|TRBD1
CASSYGRGTGSYEQYF
TGTGCCAGCAGTTACGGAAGGGGGACAGGGTCCTACGAGCAGTACTTC
>TRBJ2-1|-|TRBV6-5|-
CASSYEGVSYNEQFF
TGTGCCAGCAGTTACGAAGGGGTCTCCTACAATGAGCAGTTCTTC
>TRBJ2-1|-|TRBV4-3|TRBD2
CASSQDLLAGGVNNEQFF
TGCGCCAGCAGCCAAGATTTGCTAGCGGGAGGGGTAAACAATGAGCAGTTCTTC
>TRBJ1-1|-|TRBV6-1|TRBD1
CASSERQGQKLGEAFF
TGTGCCAGCAGTGAAAGACAGGGGCAGAAGTTGGGTGAAGCTTTCTTT
>TRBJ2-7|-|TRBV14|TRBD2
CASSYSSGSSYEQYF
TGTGCCAGCAGCTATTCTAGCGGGAGCTCCTACGAGCAGTACTTC
>TRBJ2-3|-|TRBV5-1|-
CASSLSTDTQYF
TGCGCCAGCAGCCTATCTACAGATACGCAGTATTTT
>TRBJ2-7|-|TRBV4-1|TRBD2
CASSLLAGVDSYEQYF
TGCGCCAGCAGCCTTTTAGCGGGAGTTGACTCCTACGAGCAGTACTTC
>TRBJ1-2|-|TRBV27|TRBD1
CASSPGQGVLYGYTF
TGTGCCAGCAGCCCAGGACAGGGAGTTCTCTATGGCTACACCTTC
>TRBJ2-2|-|TRBV27|-
CASSSPLLSGRSTGELFF
TGTGCCAGCAGTTCCCCCCTTCTTAGCGGAAGGAGTACCGGGGAGCTGTTTTTT
>TRBJ2-1|-|TRBV7-2|TRBD2
CASSFRAGYNEQFF
TGTGCCAGCAGCTTCCGAGCGGGGTACAATGAGCAGTTCTTC
>TRBJ2-7|-|TRBV5-1|TRBD2
CASSSSSGSNYEQYF
TGCGCCAGCAGCTCCTCTAGCGGGAGTAACTACGAGCAGTACTTC
>TRBJ1-2|once|TRBV27|-
CASSLRAQGGYNYGYTF
TGTGCCAGCAGTTTACGGGCGCAGGGAGGCTATAACTATGGCTACACCTTC
>TRBJ1-3|-|TRBV10-1|-
CAIPQGQSDSGNTIYF
TGCGCCATCCCCCAGGGGCAGAGTGACTCTGGAAACACCATATATTTT
>TRBJ2-2|-|TRBV5-6|TRBD2
CASSLRLAGRNGELFF
TGTGCCAGCAGCCTTCGACTAGCGGGACGTAACGGGGAGCTGTTTTTT
>TRBJ2-2|-|TRBV7-6|TRBD2
CASKKGTSGNTGELFF
TGTGCCAGCAAGAAAGGGACTAGCGGCAACACCGGGGAGCTGTTTTTT
>TRBJ2-3|-|TRBV28|TRBD1
CASRGRDRVTDTQYF
TGTGCCAGCAGGGGCCGGGACAGGGTCACAGATACGCAGTATTTT